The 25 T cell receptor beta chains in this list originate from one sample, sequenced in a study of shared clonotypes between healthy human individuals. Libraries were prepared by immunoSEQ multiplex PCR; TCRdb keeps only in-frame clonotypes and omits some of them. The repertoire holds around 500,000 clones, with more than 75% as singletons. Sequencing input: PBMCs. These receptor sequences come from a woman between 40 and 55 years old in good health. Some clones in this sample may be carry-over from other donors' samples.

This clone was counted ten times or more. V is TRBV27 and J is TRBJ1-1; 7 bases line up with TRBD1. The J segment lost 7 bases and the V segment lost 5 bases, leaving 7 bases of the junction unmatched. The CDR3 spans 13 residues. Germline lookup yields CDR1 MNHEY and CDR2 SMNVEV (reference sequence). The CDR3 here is CASSPRTGREAFF. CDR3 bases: TGTGCCAGCAGTCCCCGGACAGGCCGTGAAGCTTTCTTT.

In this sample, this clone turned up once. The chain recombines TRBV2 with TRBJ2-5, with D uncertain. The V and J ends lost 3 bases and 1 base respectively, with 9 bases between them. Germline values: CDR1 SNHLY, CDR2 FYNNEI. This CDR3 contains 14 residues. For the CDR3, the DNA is TGTGCCAGCAGTGAGATCTGGGCCCAAGAGACCCAGTACTTC. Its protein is CASSEIWAQETQYF.

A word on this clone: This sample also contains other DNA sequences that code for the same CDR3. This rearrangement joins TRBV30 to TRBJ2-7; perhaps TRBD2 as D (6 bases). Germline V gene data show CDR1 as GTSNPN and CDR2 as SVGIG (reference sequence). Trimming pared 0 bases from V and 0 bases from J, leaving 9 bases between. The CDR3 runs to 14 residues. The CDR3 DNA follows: TGTGCCTGGAGTGTAGGCGGGAACTCCTACGAGCAGTACTTC. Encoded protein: CAWSVGGNSYEQYF.

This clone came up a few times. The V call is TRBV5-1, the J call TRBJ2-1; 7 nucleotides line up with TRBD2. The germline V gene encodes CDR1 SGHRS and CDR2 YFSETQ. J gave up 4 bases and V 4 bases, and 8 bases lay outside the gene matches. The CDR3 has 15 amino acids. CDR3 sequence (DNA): TGCGCCAGCAGCGACGCTAGCGGAACTTACAATGAGCAGTTCTTC. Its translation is CASSDASGTYNEQFF.

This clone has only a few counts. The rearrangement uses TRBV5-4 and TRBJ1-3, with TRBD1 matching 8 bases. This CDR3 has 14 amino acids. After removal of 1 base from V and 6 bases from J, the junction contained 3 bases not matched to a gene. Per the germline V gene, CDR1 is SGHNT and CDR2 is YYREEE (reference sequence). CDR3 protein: CASSLPGGPNTIYF. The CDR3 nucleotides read TGTGCCAGCAGCTTGCCAGGGGGCCCAAACACCATATATTTT. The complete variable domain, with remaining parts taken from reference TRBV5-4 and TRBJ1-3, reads ETGVTQSPTHLIKTRGQQVTLRCSSQSGHNTVSWYQQALGQGPQFIFQYYREEENGRGNFPPRFSGLQFPNYSSELNVNALELDDSALYLCASSLPGGPNTIYFGEGSWLTVV.

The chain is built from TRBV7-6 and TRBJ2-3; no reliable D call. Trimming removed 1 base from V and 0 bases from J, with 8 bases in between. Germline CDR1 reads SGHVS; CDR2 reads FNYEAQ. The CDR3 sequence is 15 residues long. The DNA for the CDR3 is TGTGCCAGCAGCTTAGATGATGGTAGCACAGATACGCAGTATTTT. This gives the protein CASSLDDGSTDTQYF.

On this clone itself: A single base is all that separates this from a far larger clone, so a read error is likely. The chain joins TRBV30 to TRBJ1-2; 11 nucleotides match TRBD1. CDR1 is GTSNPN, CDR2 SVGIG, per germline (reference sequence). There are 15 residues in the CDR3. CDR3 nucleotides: TGTGCCTGGGGTGTCCTCGGACAGGGGGCGGATGGCTACACCTTC. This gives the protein CAWGVLGQGADGYTF.

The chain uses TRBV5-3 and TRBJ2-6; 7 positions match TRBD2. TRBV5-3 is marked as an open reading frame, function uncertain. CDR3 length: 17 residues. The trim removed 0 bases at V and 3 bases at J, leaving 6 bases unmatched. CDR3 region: CARSLEREVVGANVLTF. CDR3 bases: TGTGCCAGAAGCTTGGAACGGGAGGTCGTTGGGGCCAACGTCCTGACTTTC.

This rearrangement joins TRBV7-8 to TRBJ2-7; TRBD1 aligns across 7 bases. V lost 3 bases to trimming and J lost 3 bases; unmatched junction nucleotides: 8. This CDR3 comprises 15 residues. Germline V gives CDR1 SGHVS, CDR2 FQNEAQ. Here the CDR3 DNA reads TGTGCCAGCAGCTTCCAACAGGGGTTAGGCTACGAGCAGTACTTC. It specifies CASSFQQGLGYEQYF.

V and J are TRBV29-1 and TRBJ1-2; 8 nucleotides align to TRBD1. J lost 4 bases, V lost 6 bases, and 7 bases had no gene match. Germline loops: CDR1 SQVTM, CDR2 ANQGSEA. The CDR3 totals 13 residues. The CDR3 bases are TGCAGCGTCGGTACAGGGGGTAGCTATGGCTACACCTTC. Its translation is CSVGTGGSYGYTF.

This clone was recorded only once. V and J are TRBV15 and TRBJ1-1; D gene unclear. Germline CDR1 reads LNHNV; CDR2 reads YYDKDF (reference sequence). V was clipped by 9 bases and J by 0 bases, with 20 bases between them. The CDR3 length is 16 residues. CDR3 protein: CATKLGWGDVNTEAFF. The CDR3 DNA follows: TGTGCCACAAAACTAGGGTGGGGAGACGTGAACACTGAAGCTTTCTTT. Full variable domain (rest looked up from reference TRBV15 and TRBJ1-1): DAMVIQNPRYQVTQFGKPVTLSCSQTLNHNVMYWYQQKSSQAPKLLFHYYDKDFNNEADTPDNFQSRRPNTSFCFLDIRSPGLGDTAMYLCATKLGWGDVNTEAFFGQGTRLTVV.

CDR3 loop: CSVTPTGVGELFF. CDR3 DNA: TGCAGCGTTACCCCGACAGGGGTCGGGGAGCTGTTTTTT. This chain links TRBV29-1 with TRBJ2-2; 8 bases agree with TRBD1. This CDR3 is 13 amino acids long. The V segment lost 5 bases and the J segment 7 bases; nucleotides outside the gene matches: 6. The germline V gene encodes CDR1 SQVTM and CDR2 ANQGSEA.

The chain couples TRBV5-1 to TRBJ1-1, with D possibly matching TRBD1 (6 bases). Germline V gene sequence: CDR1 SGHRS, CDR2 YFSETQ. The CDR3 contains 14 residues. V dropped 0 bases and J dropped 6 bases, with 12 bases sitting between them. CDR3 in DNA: TGCGCCAGCAGCTTGGTAACAGGGTCTTCTGAAGCTTTCTTT. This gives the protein CASSLVTGSSEAFF.

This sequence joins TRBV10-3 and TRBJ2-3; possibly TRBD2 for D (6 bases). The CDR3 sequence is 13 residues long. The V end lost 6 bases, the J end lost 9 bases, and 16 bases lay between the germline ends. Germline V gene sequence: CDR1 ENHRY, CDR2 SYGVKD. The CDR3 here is CAISPPPGLTQYF. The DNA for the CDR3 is TGTGCCATCAGCCCTCCACCGGGACTGACGCAGTATTTT.

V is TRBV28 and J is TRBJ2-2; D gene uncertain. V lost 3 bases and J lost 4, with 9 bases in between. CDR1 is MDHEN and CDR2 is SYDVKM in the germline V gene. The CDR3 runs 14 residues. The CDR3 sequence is CASSLDPLTGELFF. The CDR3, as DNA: TGTGCCAGCAGTTTGGACCCGCTCACCGGGGAGCTGTTTTTT.

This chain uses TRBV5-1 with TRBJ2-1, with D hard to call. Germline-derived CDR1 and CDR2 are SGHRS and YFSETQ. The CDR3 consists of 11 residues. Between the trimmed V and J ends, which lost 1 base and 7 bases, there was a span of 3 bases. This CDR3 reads CASSLRNEQFF. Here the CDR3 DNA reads TGCGCCAGCAGCTTGAGGAATGAGCAGTTCTTC.

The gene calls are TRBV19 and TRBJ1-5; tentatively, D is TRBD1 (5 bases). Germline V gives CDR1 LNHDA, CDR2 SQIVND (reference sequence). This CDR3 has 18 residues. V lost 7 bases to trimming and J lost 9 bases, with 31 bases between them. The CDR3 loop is CASTPKGGAGSGVRPQHF. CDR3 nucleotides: TGTGCCAGTACCCCCAAGGGTGGGGCAGGGTCGGGAGTACGGCCCCAGCATTTT.

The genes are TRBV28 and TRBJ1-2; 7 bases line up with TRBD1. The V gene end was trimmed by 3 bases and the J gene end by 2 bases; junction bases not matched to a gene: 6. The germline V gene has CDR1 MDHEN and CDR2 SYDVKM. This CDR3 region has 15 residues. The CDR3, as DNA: TGTGCCAGCAGTTTTGGAGGGGGACAGAACTATGGCTACACCTTC. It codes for CASSFGGGQNYGYTF.

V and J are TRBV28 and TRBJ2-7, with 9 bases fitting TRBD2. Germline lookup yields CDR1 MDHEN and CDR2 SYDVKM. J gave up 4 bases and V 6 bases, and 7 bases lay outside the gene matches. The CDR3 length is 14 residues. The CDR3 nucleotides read TGTGCCAGCAGGAATAGCGGGAGTCGGTACGAGCAGTACTTC. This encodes CASRNSGSRYEQYF.

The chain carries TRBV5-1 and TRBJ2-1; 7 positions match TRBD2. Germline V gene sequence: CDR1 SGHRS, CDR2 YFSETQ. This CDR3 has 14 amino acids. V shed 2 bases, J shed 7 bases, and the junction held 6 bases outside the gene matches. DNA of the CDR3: TGCGCCAGCAGCTTTATCAGCGGGATAAATGAGCAGTTCTTC. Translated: CASSFISGINEQFF.

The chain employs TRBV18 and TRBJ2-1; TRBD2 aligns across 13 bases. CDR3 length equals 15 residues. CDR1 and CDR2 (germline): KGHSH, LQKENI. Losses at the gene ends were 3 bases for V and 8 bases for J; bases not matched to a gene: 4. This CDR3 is CASSPGLAGVDEQFF. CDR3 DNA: TGTGCCAGCTCACCTGGACTAGCGGGAGTCGATGAGCAGTTCTTC.

The CDR3 reads CASSAHEGKGNTIYF. The CDR3 bases are TGTGCCAGCAGTGCCCACGAGGGGAAAGGAAACACCATATATTTT. The chain joins TRBV28 to TRBJ1-3; possible D gene TRBD1, 5 bases. V was shortened by 5 bases and J by 4 bases, with 15 bases between the two germline ends. Germline V gene lookup returns CDR1 MDHEN and CDR2 SYDVKM. This CDR3 region has 15 residues.

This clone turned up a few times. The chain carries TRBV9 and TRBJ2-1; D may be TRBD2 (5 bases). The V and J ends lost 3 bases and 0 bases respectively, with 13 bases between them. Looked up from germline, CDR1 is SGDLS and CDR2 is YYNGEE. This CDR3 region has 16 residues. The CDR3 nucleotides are TGTGCCAGCAGCGCCCCTTTTGGGAGCTCCTACAATGAGCAGTTCTTC. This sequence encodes CASSAPFGSSYNEQFF.

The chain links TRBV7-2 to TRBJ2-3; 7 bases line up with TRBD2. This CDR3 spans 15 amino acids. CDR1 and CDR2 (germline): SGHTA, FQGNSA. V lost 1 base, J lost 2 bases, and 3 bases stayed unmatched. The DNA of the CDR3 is TGTGCCAGCAGCTTAGACCGGGACTACACAGATACGCAGTATTTT. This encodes CASSLDRDYTDTQYF.

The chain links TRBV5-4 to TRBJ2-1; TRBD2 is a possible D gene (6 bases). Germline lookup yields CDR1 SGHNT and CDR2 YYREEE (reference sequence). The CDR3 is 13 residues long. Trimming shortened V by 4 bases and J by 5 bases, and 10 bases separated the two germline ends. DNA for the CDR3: TGTGCCAGCAGCCGTGGGACTGACAATGAGCAGTTCTTC. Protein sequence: CASSRGTDNEQFF.